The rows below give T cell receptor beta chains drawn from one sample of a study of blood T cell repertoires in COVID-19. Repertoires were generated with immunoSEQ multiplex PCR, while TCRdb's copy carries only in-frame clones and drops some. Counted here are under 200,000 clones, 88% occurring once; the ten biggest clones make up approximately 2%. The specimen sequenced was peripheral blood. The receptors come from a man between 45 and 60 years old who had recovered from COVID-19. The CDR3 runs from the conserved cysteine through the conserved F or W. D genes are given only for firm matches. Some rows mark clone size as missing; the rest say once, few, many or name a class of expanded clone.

cdr3_aa: CASSLVAGARDTQYF
cdr3_nt: TGTGCCAGCAGCTTAGTGGCGGGGGCCAGGGATACGCAGTATTTT
v_call: TRBV11-2
d_call: .
j_call: TRBJ2-3
clone_size: once

cdr3_aa: CASSPGAGEQYF
cdr3_nt: TGTGCCAGCAGTCCAGGGGCGGGCGAGCAGTACTTC
v_call: TRBV6-2/TRBV6-3
d_call: .
j_call: TRBJ2-7
clone_size: .

cdr3_aa: CASSSWLAANTGELFF
cdr3_nt: TGTGCCAGCAGTTCGTGGCTAGCGGCTAACACCGGGGAGCTGTTTTTT
v_call: TRBV27
d_call: TRBD2
j_call: TRBJ2-2
clone_size: once

cdr3_aa: CASSLVAGIYEQYF
cdr3_nt: TGTGCCAGCAGCTTAGTGGCAGGGATCTACGAGCAGTACTTC
v_call: TRBV11-2
d_call: .
j_call: TRBJ2-7
clone_size: .

cdr3_aa: CASSFRQDNSPLHF
cdr3_nt: TGTGCCAGCAGCTTTAGGCAGGATAATTCACCCCTCCACTTT
v_call: TRBV5-5
d_call: .
j_call: TRBJ1-6
clone_size: .

cdr3_aa: CSVEGPGSYGYTF
cdr3_nt: TGCAGCGTTGAGGGCCCAGGCTCCTATGGCTACACCTTC
v_call: TRBV29-1
d_call: .
j_call: TRBJ1-2
clone_size: .

cdr3_aa: CASSSQGRQPQHF
cdr3_nt: TGTGCCAGCAGTTCCCAGGGTCGTCAGCCCCAGCATTTT
v_call: TRBV6-5
d_call: .
j_call: TRBJ1-5
clone_size: .

cdr3_aa: CASSNDEGPNYGYTF
cdr3_nt: TGTGCCAGCAGCAATGACGAGGGCCCTAACTATGGCTACACCTTC
v_call: TRBV21-1
d_call: .
j_call: TRBJ1-2
clone_size: .

cdr3_aa: CASSAATGIKNSPLHF
cdr3_nt: TGTGCCAGCAGCGCCGCCACAGGGATCAAAAATTCACCCCTCCACTTT
v_call: TRBV13
d_call: .
j_call: TRBJ1-6
clone_size: .

cdr3_aa: CASSQSDSRSGNTIYF
cdr3_nt: TGCGCCAGCAGTCAATCCGACAGCCGGTCGGGAAACACCATATATTTT
v_call: TRBV23-1
d_call: .
j_call: TRBJ1-3
clone_size: .

cdr3_aa: CASSLWGGAETQYF
cdr3_nt: TGTGCCAGCAGCTTATGGGGGGGCGCAGAGACCCAGTACTTC
v_call: TRBV7-2
d_call: .
j_call: TRBJ2-5
clone_size: .

cdr3_aa: CASSPTLQVQETQYF
cdr3_nt: TGTGCCAGCTCACCCACCCTCCAGGTACAAGAGACCCAGTACTTC
v_call: TRBV18
d_call: .
j_call: TRBJ2-5
clone_size: .

cdr3_aa: CASRRLAGLNEQFF
cdr3_nt: TGTGCCAGCAGGCGACTAGCGGGCTTAAATGAGCAGTTCTTC
v_call: TRBV11-2
d_call: TRBD2
j_call: TRBJ2-1
clone_size: .

cdr3_aa: CASSQDSGMNTEAFF
cdr3_nt: TGCGCCAGCAGCCAAGATTCAGGGATGAACACTGAAGCTTTCTTT
v_call: TRBV4-3
d_call: .
j_call: TRBJ1-1
clone_size: few

cdr3_aa: CASSQPEPAGNTIYF
cdr3_nt: TGTGCCAGCAGCCAGCCCGAACCGGCTGGAAACACCATATATTTT
v_call: TRBV3-1/TRBV3-2
d_call: .
j_call: TRBJ1-3
clone_size: .

cdr3_aa: CASSPDRGSQPQHF
cdr3_nt: TGTGCCAGCAGCCCCGACAGGGGCAGTCAGCCCCAGCATTTT
v_call: TRBV7-9
d_call: TRBD1
j_call: TRBJ1-5
clone_size: .

cdr3_aa: CASSQDGRGPGNTIYF
cdr3_nt: TGTGCCAGCAGCCAAGATGGGAGGGGCCCTGGAAACACCATATATTTT
v_call: TRBV3-1/TRBV3-2
d_call: .
j_call: TRBJ1-3
clone_size: once

cdr3_aa: CASSLPGASGGVLKFF
cdr3_nt: TGTGCCAGTAGCCTGCCGGGGGCTAGCGGGGGGGTACTCAAGTTCTTC
v_call: TRBV19
d_call: TRBD2
j_call: TRBJ2-1
clone_size: .

cdr3_aa: CASRAAGGYEQYF
cdr3_nt: TGTGCCAGCAGAGCGGCAGGGGGATACGAGCAGTACTTC
v_call: TRBV2
d_call: TRBD1
j_call: TRBJ2-7
clone_size: .

cdr3_aa: CAWSVGATGYGYTF
cdr3_nt: TGTGCCTGGAGTGTCGGGGCGACAGGCTATGGCTACACCTTC
v_call: TRBV30
d_call: .
j_call: TRBJ1-2
clone_size: .

cdr3_aa: CASSFGLSTDTQYF
cdr3_nt: TGTGCCAGCAGTTTCGGACTGTCCACAGATACGCAGTATTTT
v_call: TRBV27
d_call: .
j_call: TRBJ2-3
clone_size: .

cdr3_aa: CASIKGRQPYSNQPQHF
cdr3_nt: TGTGCCAGTATCAAGGGTCGACAGCCTTATAGCAATCAGCCCCAGCATTTT
v_call: TRBV19
d_call: .
j_call: TRBJ1-5
clone_size: .

cdr3_aa: CASSLGLAGDNEQFF
cdr3_nt: TGTGCCAGCAGCTTAGGACTAGCGGGAGACAATGAGCAGTTCTTC
v_call: TRBV7-9
d_call: TRBD2
j_call: TRBJ2-1
clone_size: .

cdr3_aa: CASSYPGTNNNEQFF
cdr3_nt: TGTGCCAGCAGTTACCCCGGGACTAACAACAATGAGCAGTTCTTC
v_call: TRBV6-5
d_call: TRBD2
j_call: TRBJ2-1
clone_size: .

cdr3_aa: CASSPSGGTRGTGELFF
cdr3_nt: TGTGCCAGCAGCCCTAGCGGAGGAACTCGCGGCACCGGGGAGCTGTTTTTT
v_call: TRBV7-2
d_call: TRBD2
j_call: TRBJ2-2
clone_size: .

cdr3_aa: CASSLRGRNNEQYF
cdr3_nt: TGTGCCAGCAGTTTACGCGGGAGAAACAACGAGCAGTACTTC
v_call: TRBV28
d_call: TRBD2
j_call: TRBJ2-7
clone_size: .

cdr3_aa: CASSPSKLTGELFF
cdr3_nt: TGTGCCAGCAGCCCCTCTAAGTTAACCGGGGAGCTGTTTTTT
v_call: TRBV7-3
d_call: .
j_call: TRBJ2-2
clone_size: .

cdr3_aa: CASSLRVPTNTGELFF
cdr3_nt: TGTGCCAGCAGTTTACGAGTACCTACGAACACCGGGGAGCTGTTTTTT
v_call: TRBV6-2/TRBV6-3
d_call: .
j_call: TRBJ2-2
clone_size: .

cdr3_aa: CASRQDRGAYEQYF
cdr3_nt: TGTGCCAGCAGACAAGACAGGGGAGCGTACGAGCAGTACTTC
v_call: TRBV6-5
d_call: TRBD1
j_call: TRBJ2-7
clone_size: .

cdr3_aa: CASSLPGPGGVNEQFF
cdr3_nt: TGTGCCAGCAGTTTACCAGGGCCCGGGGGGGTCAATGAGCAGTTCTTC
v_call: TRBV28
d_call: TRBD2
j_call: TRBJ2-1
clone_size: .

cdr3_aa: CASHGPGLAHPEQYF
cdr3_nt: TGTGCCAGCCATGGCCCGGGCCTAGCGCATCCCGAGCAGTACTTC
v_call: TRBV2
d_call: .
j_call: TRBJ2-7
clone_size: .

cdr3_aa: CASSFSTDRGGNQPQHF
cdr3_nt: TGTGCCAGCAGTTTTTCTACGGATCGGGGGGGCAATCAGCCCCAGCATTTT
v_call: TRBV6-2/TRBV6-3
d_call: .
j_call: TRBJ1-5
clone_size: .

cdr3_aa: CASTLQGRETQYF
cdr3_nt: TGTGCCAGCACCTTACAGGGGAGAGAGACCCAGTACTTC
v_call: TRBV6-5
d_call: TRBD1
j_call: TRBJ2-5
clone_size: .

cdr3_aa: CASSYSIRGPYGYTF
cdr3_nt: TGTGCCAGCAGTTACTCGATAAGGGGCCCGTATGGCTACACCTTC
v_call: TRBV6-2/TRBV6-3
d_call: .
j_call: TRBJ1-2
clone_size: .

cdr3_aa: CASKEDRASYNEQFF
cdr3_nt: TGTGCCAGCAAGGAGGACAGGGCCTCCTACAATGAGCAGTTCTTC
v_call: TRBV2
d_call: TRBD1
j_call: TRBJ2-1
clone_size: .

cdr3_aa: CSVSGRPTDTQYF
cdr3_nt: TGCAGCGTAAGCGGCAGACCCACAGATACGCAGTATTTT
v_call: TRBV29-1
d_call: .
j_call: TRBJ2-3
clone_size: .

cdr3_aa: CSVEDFSGSTDTQYF
cdr3_nt: TGCAGCGTTGAAGATTTTAGCGGGTCCACAGATACGCAGTATTTT
v_call: TRBV29-1
d_call: TRBD2
j_call: TRBJ2-3
clone_size: .

cdr3_aa: CAISARGGEDEKLFF
cdr3_nt: TGTGCCATCAGTGCCCGAGGGGGGGAGGATGAAAAACTGTTTTTT
v_call: TRBV10-3
d_call: .
j_call: TRBJ1-4
clone_size: .

cdr3_aa: CASSLGGASTDTQYF
cdr3_nt: TGTGCCAGCAGCTTAGGTGGGGCTAGCACAGATACGCAGTATTTT
v_call: TRBV7-9
d_call: .
j_call: TRBJ2-3
clone_size: .

cdr3_aa: CATSDLGLKDPDTQYF
cdr3_nt: TGTGCCACCAGTGACCTGGGACTGAAGGACCCAGATACGCAGTATTTT
v_call: TRBV24-1
d_call: .
j_call: TRBJ2-3
clone_size: .

cdr3_aa: CASSLAVGIGTYEQYF
cdr3_nt: TGTGCCAGCAGCTTAGCTGTGGGCATCGGTACCTACGAGCAGTACTTC
v_call: TRBV7-2
d_call: .
j_call: TRBJ2-7
clone_size: .

cdr3_aa: CASSGYPGHSGATSYNEQFF
cdr3_nt: TGTGCCAGCAGCGGATATCCAGGGCATAGCGGGGCAACTTCCTACAATGAGCAGTTCTTC
v_call: TRBV7-6
d_call: TRBD2
j_call: TRBJ2-1
clone_size: many